The rows below give T cell receptor beta chains drawn from one sample of a study of control samples from healthy donors and cancer patients. The repertoire was sequenced with immunoSEQ multiplex PCR; TCRdb's copy has only in-frame clones and lacks some. This sample carries about 130,000 clones, about 88% of them seen once, and the ten largest clones take about 3.4%. Sequenced input: blood. The receptors come from a man aged 45-65 years in good health. The CDR3 runs from the conserved cysteine through the conserved F or W. The D gene is left open where the match is weak. Clone sizes are given selectively: once, few, many, or a class where the clone is expanded.

clone_size	v_call	j_call	d_call	cdr3_aa	cdr3_nt
.	TRBV5-5	TRBJ1-1	TRBD1	CASRSPRTGGTEAFF	TGTGCCAGTCGCAGCCCCCGCACAGGGGGAACTGAAGCTTTCTTT
.	TRBV2	TRBJ1-6	.	CASKTGSSYNSPLHF	TGTGCCAGCAAAACAGGCAGCTCCTATAATTCACCCCTCCACTTT
.	TRBV18	TRBJ1-1	.	CASSPILNTEAFF	TGTGCCAGCTCACCAATCCTGAACACTGAAGCTTTCTTT
.	TRBV5-1	TRBJ2-5	.	CASSFRSGAEETQYF	TGCGCCAGCAGCTTCCGGTCAGGGGCCGAGGAGACCCAGTACTTC
few	TRBV11-2	TRBJ2-1	TRBD2	CASSLVLAAPGFF	TGTGCCAGCAGCTTAGTACTAGCGGCCCCCGGGTTCTTC
once	TRBV27	TRBJ1-5	TRBD1	CASSPNPGQGVVQPQHF	TGTGCCAGCAGTCCAAACCCGGGACAGGGAGTGGTTCAGCCCCAGCATTTT
few	TRBV19	TRBJ2-7	TRBD1	CASSDGQGAGEQYF	TGTGCCAGTAGTGACGGACAGGGGGCCGGCGAGCAGTACTTC
.	TRBV12-3/TRBV12-4	TRBJ1-6	.	CASDKGSPPLHF	TGTGCCAGTGATAAGGGTAGTCCACCCCTCCACTTT
.	TRBV10-1	TRBJ2-1	.	CASSGESGGPRGSEQFF	TGCGCCAGCAGTGGAGAGAGCGGCGGCCCCCGGGGGTCGGAGCAGTTCTTC
many	TRBV19	TRBJ1-2	.	CASTERGRNYGYTF	TGTGCCAGCACCGAGCGGGGCAGAAACTATGGCTACACCTTC
.	TRBV2	TRBJ2-2	TRBD1	CASSNDRGNTGELFF	TGTGCCAGCAGTAACGACAGGGGGAACACCGGGGAGCTGTTTTTT
.	TRBV6-5	TRBJ1-2	.	CASSTTGNYGYTF	TGTGCCAGCAGTACTACAGGGAACTATGGCTACACCTTC
.	TRBV28	TRBJ1-2	TRBD1	CASSPYRGAGYTF	TGTGCCAGCAGTCCCTACAGGGGCGCGGGCTACACCTTC
.	TRBV2	TRBJ1-4	TRBD1	CASSRQGDAKKLFF	TGTGCCAGCAGTCGGCAGGGGGATGCGAAAAAACTGTTTTTT
.	TRBV7-8	TRBJ2-7	TRBD1	CASSSRGGGTGVIRASYEQYF	TGTGCCAGCAGCTCTCGCGGGGGTGGGACAGGGGTGATTAGGGCTTCCTACGAGCAGTACTTC
.	TRBV19	TRBJ2-1	.	CASSIVTGDYNEQFF	TGTGCCAGTAGTATTGTCACAGGTGATTACAATGAGCAGTTCTTC
.	TRBV15	TRBJ1-2	TRBD1	CATSRDRGRGYGYTF	TGTGCCACCAGCAGAGACAGGGGGCGCGGATATGGCTACACCTTC
.	TRBV5-4	TRBJ1-1	.	CASSLLAGNTEAFF	TGTGCCAGCAGCTTGTTGGCGGGTAACACTGAAGCTTTCTTT
few	TRBV6-5	TRBJ1-1	TRBD1	CASSYSGQGTEAFF	TGTGCCAGCAGTTACTCAGGACAGGGCACTGAAGCTTTCTTT
.	TRBV5-6	TRBJ1-5	TRBD1	CASSFGQGALQPQHF	TGTGCCAGCAGCTTTGGACAGGGGGCGCTTCAGCCCCAGCATTTT
.	TRBV6-5	TRBJ1-3	.	CASSYNSGNTIYF	TGTGCCAGCAGTTACAACTCTGGAAACACCATATATTTT
.	TRBV6-5	TRBJ1-1	TRBD1	CASSYTGTGEKKAFF	TGTGCCAGCAGTTACACCGGGACAGGGGAAAAAAAAGCTTTCTTT
.	TRBV30	TRBJ1-2	.	CAHRRDLLGYTF	TGTGCCCACCGAAGGGACTTACTCGGCTACACCTTC
.	TRBV12-3/TRBV12-4	TRBJ2-7	.	CASAQGYEQYF	TGTGCCAGCGCCCAGGGCTACGAGCAGTACTTC
few	TRBV5-1	TRBJ1-3	.	CASSLDWGRNSGNTIYF	TGCGCCAGCAGCTTGGATTGGGGACGGAACTCTGGAAACACCATATATTTT
few	TRBV5-1	TRBJ2-3	TRBD2	CASSLPDTSGGTSTDTQYF	TGCGCCAGCAGCTTGCCCGACACCAGCGGGGGGACTAGCACAGATACGCAGTATTTT
.	TRBV5-1	TRBJ2-5	TRBD2	CASSYTSGGGETQYF	TGCGCCAGCAGCTACACTAGCGGGGGGGGAGAGACCCAGTACTTC
once	TRBV11-1	TRBJ2-5	.	CASSLVTGWVETQYF	TGTGCCAGCAGCTTAGTGACAGGTTGGGTGGAGACCCAGTACTTC
.	TRBV10-3	TRBJ2-5	.	CAIGRGWQETQYF	TGTGCCATCGGCCGGGGATGGCAAGAGACCCAGTACTTC
.	TRBV10-1	TRBJ2-7	.	CASSDRQDEQYF	TGCGCCAGCAGTGACAGACAGGACGAGCAGTACTTC
.	TRBV28	TRBJ1-4	.	CASSFGGVRDEKLFF	TGTGCCAGCAGTTTCGGGGGGGTTAGGGATGAAAAACTGTTTTTT
.	TRBV30	TRBJ1-3	.	CAWSVQHFEGKNTIYF	TGTGCCTGGAGTGTACAACATTTCGAAGGGAAAAACACCATATATTTT
.	TRBV5-4	TRBJ2-1	.	CASSLGGVGYNEQFF	TGTGCCAGCAGCTTGGGCGGGGTGGGATACAATGAGCAGTTCTTC
.	TRBV21-1	TRBJ1-6	.	CASSKDGAPLHF	TGTGCCAGCAGCAAAGATGGGGCACCCCTCCACTTT
.	TRBV10-3	TRBJ1-6	.	CATSEDSPLHF	TGTGCCACTTCCGAGGATTCACCCCTCCACTTT
.	TRBV5-4	TRBJ2-5	.	CASSQSITGGETQYF	TGTGCCAGCAGCCAGTCAATTACGGGTGGAGAGACCCAGTACTTC
.	TRBV5-5	TRBJ1-1	.	CASSFSQGNPEAFF	TGTGCCAGCAGCTTCTCACAGGGCAACCCTGAAGCTTTCTTT
.	TRBV19	TRBJ1-5	TRBD1	CASRPTTGVYQPQHF	TGTGCCAGTAGACCGACGACAGGGGTATATCAGCCCCAGCATTTT
.	TRBV4-2	TRBJ2-5	.	CASSQDRQVQETQYF	TGTGCCAGCAGCCAAGATCGACAGGTCCAAGAGACCCAGTACTTC
.	TRBV5-6	TRBJ2-3	.	CASSTNRYKGNRPDTQYF	TGTGCCAGCAGTACAAATAGGTACAAGGGGAATAGGCCAGATACGCAGTATTTT
.	TRBV28	TRBJ1-6	.	CASLLGTGASPLHF	TGTGCCAGCCTTCTAGGTACGGGGGCCTCACCCCTCCACTTT
.	TRBV5-8	TRBJ2-7	TRBD1	CASSRQGSSYEQYF	TGTGCCAGCAGCCGACAGGGTAGCTCCTACGAGCAGTACTTC
.	TRBV2	TRBJ2-2	.	CARRVSLNTGELFF	TGTGCCAGAAGGGTCTCACTGAACACCGGGGAGCTGTTTTTT
.	TRBV4-1	TRBJ2-6	TRBD1	CASSQEGDRTSGANVLTF	TGCGCCAGCAGCCAAGAGGGGGACAGGACGTCTGGGGCCAACGTCCTGACTTTC
.	TRBV19	TRBJ1-2	.	CASRGRGADLYGYTF	TGTGCCAGTAGAGGTAGGGGGGCCGACCTCTATGGCTACACCTTC
.	TRBV27	TRBJ1-2	TRBD1	CASSPWEGAHYGYTF	TGTGCCAGCAGTCCCTGGGAGGGGGCGCACTATGGCTACACCTTC
few	TRBV4-2	TRBJ2-7	TRBD2	CASSQIAGGNEQYF	TGTGCCAGCAGCCAGATAGCGGGGGGCAACGAGCAGTACTTC
.	TRBV9	TRBJ1-3	TRBD1	CASSVADRGSGNTIYF	TGTGCCAGCAGCGTAGCTGACAGGGGGTCTGGAAACACCATATATTTT
.	TRBV15	TRBJ2-5	TRBD1	CATSRGDRRTQETQYF	TGTGCCACCAGCAGAGGGGACAGGAGGACCCAAGAGACCCAGTACTTC
.	TRBV19	TRBJ2-5	TRBD2	CASSSTSGGAETQYF	TGTGCCAGTAGTTCAACTAGCGGGGGGGCGGAGACCCAGTACTTC
.	TRBV7-9	TRBJ2-1	TRBD1	CASSASTGQWEQFF	TGTGCCAGCAGCGCGTCGACAGGGCAGTGGGAGCAGTTCTTC
.	TRBV28	TRBJ1-4	.	CASSTRLANEKLFF	TGTGCCAGCAGTACGAGACTAGCTAATGAAAAACTGTTTTTT
.	TRBV28	TRBJ2-7	TRBD1	CASSSKGQDFEQYF	TGTGCCAGCAGCTCAAAGGGACAGGACTTCGAGCAGTACTTC
.	TRBV7-2	TRBJ2-6	TRBD1	CASSDTGGYGGANVLTF	TGTGCCAGCAGCGATACAGGGGGCTATGGTGGGGCCAACGTCCTGACTTTC
many	TRBV19	TRBJ2-3	TRBD1	CATDRGHRGTQYF	TGTGCCACCGACAGAGGCCACAGGGGTACGCAGTATTTT